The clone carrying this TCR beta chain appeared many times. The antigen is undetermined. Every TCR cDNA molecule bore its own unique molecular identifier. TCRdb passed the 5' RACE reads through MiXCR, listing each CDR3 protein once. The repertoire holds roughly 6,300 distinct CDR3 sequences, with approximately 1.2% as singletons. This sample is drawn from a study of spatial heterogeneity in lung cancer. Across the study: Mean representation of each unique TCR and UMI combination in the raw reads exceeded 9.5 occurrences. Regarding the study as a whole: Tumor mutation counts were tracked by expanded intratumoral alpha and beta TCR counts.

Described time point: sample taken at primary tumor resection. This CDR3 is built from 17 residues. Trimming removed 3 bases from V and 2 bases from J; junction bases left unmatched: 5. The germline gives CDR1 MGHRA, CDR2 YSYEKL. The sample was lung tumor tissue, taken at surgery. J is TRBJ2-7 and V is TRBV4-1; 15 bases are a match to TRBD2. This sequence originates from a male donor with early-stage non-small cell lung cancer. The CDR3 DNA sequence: TGCGCCAGCAGCCAGGGACTAGCGGGAGGTTTCCCCTACGAGCAGTACTTC. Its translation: CASSQGLAGGFPYEQYF.